Listed below are T cell receptor beta chains from one sample, sequenced in a study of blood T cell repertoires in COVID-19. Produced via immunoSEQ multiplex PCR; TCRdb's table is partial and in-frame only. The sample shows some 380,000 clones, over 75% of them seen only once. Input material: PBMCs or T cells enriched from blood (not recorded which). The receptors here all came from a woman aged 40 to 50 with acute COVID-19. Both conserved end residues are part of each CDR3. D genes are given only for firm matches. A row's size may be missing; if present it is once, few, many or a size class.

j_call,d_call,v_call,clone_size,cdr3_aa,cdr3_nt
TRBJ1-5,.,TRBV6-1,.,CASSEAPSGNQPQHF,TGTGCCAGCAGTGAAGCGCCGTCGGGGAATCAGCCCCAGCATTTT
TRBJ2-3,.,TRBV3-1/TRBV3-2,.,CASSSAGPDTQYF,TGTGCCAGCAGCTCCGCTGGGCCGGATACGCAGTATTTT
TRBJ1-1,TRBD1,TRBV5-4,.,CASSLDRGDTEAFF,TGTGCCAGCAGCTTGGACAGGGGTGACACTGAAGCTTTCTTT
TRBJ1-2,TRBD1,TRBV5-1,once,CASSWTGGGIYGYTF,TGCGCCAGCAGCTGGACAGGGGGAGGAATCTATGGCTACACCTTC
TRBJ2-7,.,TRBV6-5,.,CASSYSRGYEQYF,TGTGCCAGCAGTTACTCGCGGGGCTACGAGCAGTACTTC
TRBJ1-4,TRBD1,TRBV6-5,.,CASSLQGRGEKLFF,TGTGCCAGCAGCCTACAGGGGAGAGGCGAAAAACTGTTTTTT
TRBJ1-5,TRBD1,TRBV10-3,.,CAISESLGGEGPQHF,TGTGCCATCAGTGAGTCTTTAGGGGGCGAGGGGCCCCAGCATTTT
TRBJ1-6,TRBD1,TRBV27,.,CASSLSGGQGVFGSPLHF,TGTGCCAGCAGTTTATCGGGGGGACAGGGGGTGTTTGGATCACCCCTCCACTTT
TRBJ2-7,TRBD2,TRBV27,.,CASSPSGDSYEQYF,TGTGCCAGCAGTCCTAGCGGGGATTCCTACGAGCAGTACTTC
TRBJ2-5,.,TRBV5-5,.,CASSLNQGSTLETQYF,TGTGCCAGCAGCTTGAACCAGGGAAGTACGTTGGAGACCCAGTACTTC